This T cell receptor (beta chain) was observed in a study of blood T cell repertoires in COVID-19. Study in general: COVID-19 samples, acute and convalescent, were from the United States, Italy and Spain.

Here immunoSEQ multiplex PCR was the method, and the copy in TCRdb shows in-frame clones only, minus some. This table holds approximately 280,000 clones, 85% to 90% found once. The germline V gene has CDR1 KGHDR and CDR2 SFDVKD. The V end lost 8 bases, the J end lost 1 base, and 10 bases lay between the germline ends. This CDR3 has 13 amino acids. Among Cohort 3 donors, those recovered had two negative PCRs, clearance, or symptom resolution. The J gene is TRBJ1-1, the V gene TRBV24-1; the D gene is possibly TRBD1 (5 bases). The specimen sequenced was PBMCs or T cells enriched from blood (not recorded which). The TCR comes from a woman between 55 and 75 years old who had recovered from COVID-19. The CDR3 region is CATKGWGNTEAFF. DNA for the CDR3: TGTGCCACCAAGGGGTGGGGGAACACTGAAGCTTTCTTT.